The rows below give T cell receptor beta chains drawn from one sample of a study of blood T cell repertoires in COVID-19. This table comes from immunoSEQ multiplex PCR, and its TCRdb copy is limited to in-frame clones, with some not included. The sample consists of tens of thousands of clones, around four fifths of them appearing once. The sequenced sample was peripheral blood. All receptors come from a man in his forties or fifties with active COVID-19. Each CDR3 is given with its conserved first and last residue. D genes are given only for firm matches. A row's size may be missing; if present it is once, few, many or a size class.

j_call d_call v_call clone_size cdr3_nt cdr3_aa
TRBJ2-7 TRBD2 TRBV7-2 NA TGTGCCAGCAGCTTAGAGCGGGGGAGCTACGAGCAGTACTTC CASSLERGSYEQYF
TRBJ2-7 NA TRBV2 once TGTGCCAGCAGTAGGGACACCTCCTACGAGCAGTACTTC CASSRDTSYEQYF
TRBJ2-3 NA TRBV28 NA TGTGCCAGCAGTGCCCCCCGGGGAGGCACAGATACGCAGTATTTT CASSAPRGGTDTQYF
TRBJ1-2 TRBD1 TRBV11-2 once TGTGCCAGCAGCCCAAGGGACAGGGGCGTTTATGGCTACACCTTC CASSPRDRGVYGYTF
TRBJ1-5 NA TRBV28 NA TGTGCCAGCAGAACACGGGGGGGCGGTAGGCAGCCCCAGCATTTT CASRTRGGGRQPQHF
TRBJ2-7 TRBD1 TRBV10-3 once TGTGCCATTGGAGGGACAGGGACGGGGGAGCAGTACTTC CAIGGTGTGEQYF
TRBJ2-1 NA TRBV19 NA TGTGCCAGTAGTAGGGGGGAATCGAATGAGCAGTTCTTC CASSRGESNEQFF
TRBJ2-7 NA TRBV7-9 NA TGTGCCAGCAGCCCACCCTATCGGAGCTCCTACGAGCAGTACTTC CASSPPYRSSYEQYF
TRBJ1-4 NA TRBV10-3 NA TGTGCCTCCAGGGGAGGGCCGAATGAAAAACTGTTTTTT CASRGGPNEKLFF
TRBJ1-1 NA TRBV13 once TGTGCCAGCAGCTACCCTCGTGGGGAGCCTAAAGCTTTCTTT CASSYPRGEPKAFF
TRBJ1-5 NA TRBV5-8 NA TGTGCCAGCAGCTTGGAGTGGCGGAGCATCAATCAGCCCCAGCATTTT CASSLEWRSINQPQHF
TRBJ2-6 NA TRBV3-1/TRBV3-2 NA TGTGCCAGCACCCCATCCGGGTCCGGGGCCAACGTCCTGACTTTC CASTPSGSGANVLTF
TRBJ2-1 NA TRBV10-3 NA TGTGCCATCAGTGAGGGAGGGATTAGGCAGTTCTTC CAISEGGIRQFF
TRBJ1-4 TRBD1 TRBV19 NA TGTGCCAGTAGTAAAAGACAGGGGGCCGATGAAAAACTGTTTTTT CASSKRQGADEKLFF
TRBJ2-7 NA TRBV5-1 few TGCGCCAGCAGCTTGGACACGGGGTCCTACGAGCAGTACTTC CASSLDTGSYEQYF
TRBJ1-3 NA TRBV24-1 NA TGTGCCACCAGTGTTATGACAGGATACAGCTCTGGAAACACCATATATTTT CATSVMTGYSSGNTIYF
TRBJ1-5 TRBD1 TRBV6-5 NA TGTGCCAGCAGGGAGGGGGCGGGCAATCAGCCCCAGCATTTT CASREGAGNQPQHF
TRBJ1-6 NA TRBV29-1 few TGCAGCGTTGCCACAGGTTTGACTAATTCACCCCTCCACTTT CSVATGLTNSPLHF
TRBJ2-2 NA TRBV5-6 once TGTGCCAGCAGCTTGTTAGGGGCGGACCAAGGCACTTCCGGGGAGCTGTTTTTT CASSLLGADQGTSGELFF
TRBJ2-3 TRBD2 TRBV6-1 few TGTGCCAGCAGTGAGGCGGGAGGGGGGGCAGATACGCAGTATTTT CASSEAGGGADTQYF
TRBJ1-1 TRBD1 TRBV19 NA TGTGCCAGTAGTATTAGGACAGGGGGCTTCGGGAGGAACACTGAAGCTTTCTTT CASSIRTGGFGRNTEAFF
TRBJ1-2 TRBD1 TRBV30 NA TGTGCCTGGAAACAGGACAGGGGGCAGGGTGGTGGCTACACCTTC CAWKQDRGQGGGYTF
TRBJ1-6 TRBD1 TRBV7-2 NA TGTGCCAGCAGCTTCCAGACAGGGCCCTCACCCCTCCACTTT CASSFQTGPSPLHF
TRBJ2-2 TRBD1 TRBV28 NA TGTGCCAGCAGACCCGGGACAGGGGGCATCACCGGGGAGCTGTTTTTT CASRPGTGGITGELFF
TRBJ2-7 NA TRBV19 NA TGTGCCAGTAGTCTCGCCGGACAGATTAACTCCTACGAGCAGTACTTC CASSLAGQINSYEQYF
TRBJ1-6 NA TRBV12-3/TRBV12-4 NA TGTGCCACCACAGGCAGGGGTGTTTCACCCCTCCACTTT CATTGRGVSPLHF
TRBJ2-4 NA TRBV14 once TGTGCCAGCAGCCAGGGGGGAAACATTCAGTACTTC CASSQGGNIQYF
TRBJ1-2 NA TRBV19 medium-sized TGTGCCAGTACCACCGTCCCAGGGGTTCTAGGCCCTGGCTACACCTTC CASTTVPGVLGPGYTF
TRBJ1-6 TRBD1 TRBV10-3 NA TGTGCCATCAGTGAGTTGGGACAGGACTATAATTCACCCCTCCACTTT CAISELGQDYNSPLHF
TRBJ2-1 TRBD2 TRBV10-1 NA TGCGCCAGTCGGACTAGCGGTAAACCCTACAATGAGCAGTTCTTC CASRTSGKPYNEQFF
TRBJ1-1 NA TRBV24-1 medium-sized TGTGCCACCAGGGGCGAGGGTGTCACTGAAGCTTTCTTT CATRGEGVTEAFF
TRBJ1-1 TRBD1 TRBV5-4 NA TGTGCCAGCAGCGGGGGACAGAGGGATGAAGCTTTCTTT CASSGGQRDEAFF
TRBJ2-3 NA TRBV18 NA TGTGCCAGCTCAGAATCTCCGACAGGCCCCACAGATACGCAGTATTTT CASSESPTGPTDTQYF
TRBJ2-5 TRBD2 TRBV7-2 NA TGTGCCAGCAGCTTAGGGACCCAGCGGGGCGAGACCCAGTACTTC CASSLGTQRGETQYF
TRBJ2-7 TRBD2 TRBV7-9 NA TGTGCCAGCAGCTCCCTGAGACTAGCGGGTTCCTACGAGCAGTACTTC CASSSLRLAGSYEQYF
TRBJ2-1 TRBD2 TRBV7-2 few TGTGCCAGCAGCTTCTCACCCCGGAGCGGGGGTGGTAATGAGCAGTTCTTC CASSFSPRSGGGNEQFF
TRBJ2-3 NA TRBV6-2/TRBV6-3 NA TGTGCCAGCAGCCCTACCGGGGATACGCAGTATTTT CASSPTGDTQYF
TRBJ2-7 TRBD2 TRBV2 once TGTGCCAGCAGTGAAGCAGGCCGCGGGGGGCAGTACTTC CASSEAGRGGQYF